This T cell receptor beta chain emerged from a study of tumor-infiltrating lymphocytes in primary liver carcinoma. Overall study findings and caveats: Blood trailed tumors significantly in top-250-clone fraction (p = 0.039).

This clonotype showed up many times. Its target is not known. Starting material for RNA and DNA co-extraction consisted of about 20-30 mg of unsorted bulk tissue. Each individual tumor supplied samples from five separate regions. The template, roughly 0.45 ug total RNA, yielded TCR beta cDNA made with a constant-region primer. For TCR beta, libraries were produced by three nested multiplex PCR rounds using slightly modified ARM-PCR. Two initial PCR rounds of around 10 cycles each paired TRBV1-TRBV30 forward primers with a C-beta reverse primer. TCRdb recomputed calls from the multiplex PCR reads with MiXCR, one row per CDR3 protein. The sample consists of about 21,000 distinct CDR3 sequences, 75% to 80% of them appearing once. Germline V gives CDR1 SGHNT, CDR2 YENEEA. This CDR3 spans 13 amino acids. The V end was cut by 5 bases, the J end by 8 bases, with 15 bases between.

Sequencing used liver tumor tissue from sampling region 1. This sample's subset: tumor region T1, superior pole. The TCR was taken from a woman aged 25-40 years with primary liver carcinoma and hepatitis B virus infection. This chain links TRBV11-3 with TRBJ1-2, with D tentatively TRBD1 (5 bases). For the CDR3, the DNA is TGTGCCAGCAGCGCTGAGGGGATATCGGGCTACACCTTC. It yields the protein CASSAEGISGYTF.